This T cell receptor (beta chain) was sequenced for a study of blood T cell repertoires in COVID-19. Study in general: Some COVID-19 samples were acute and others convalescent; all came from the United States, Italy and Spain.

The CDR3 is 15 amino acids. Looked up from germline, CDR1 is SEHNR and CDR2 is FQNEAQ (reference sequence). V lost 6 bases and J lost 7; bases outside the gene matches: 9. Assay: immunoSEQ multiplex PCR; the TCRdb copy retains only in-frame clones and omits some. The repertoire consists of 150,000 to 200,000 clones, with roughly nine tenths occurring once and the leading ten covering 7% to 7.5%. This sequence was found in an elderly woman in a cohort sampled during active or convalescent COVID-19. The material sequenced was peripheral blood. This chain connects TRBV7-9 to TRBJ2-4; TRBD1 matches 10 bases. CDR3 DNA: TGTGCCAGCAGTCGACAGGGGGCCATTGGGAACATTCAGTACTTC. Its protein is CASSRQGAIGNIQYF.